This T cell receptor (beta chain) was found in a study of blood T cells in healthy people across ages. Together with a sample-barcoded 5' primer, a J-beta primer mix was included in a second PCR lasting about 7 to 11 cycles. Via MiXCR, TCRdb re-called the 5' RACE reads, giving one row per CDR3 protein. The sample includes fewer than 750,000 distinct CDR3 sequences, over 40% seen only once; the top ten take approximately 12%. This clonotype was recorded only once. Specimen: blood. This receptor was identified in an elderly woman in good health.

CDR3 region: CASSEASKRRQVHEQYF. The CDR3 DNA is TGTGCCAGCAGTGAAGCATCTAAACGAAGACAGGTCCACGAGCAGTACTTC. The chain recombines TRBV25-1 with TRBJ2-7, with a possible D match to TRBD1 (6 bases). The germline V gene has CDR1 MGHDK and CDR2 SYGVNS. The CDR3 is 17 residues long. The V and J ends lost 2 bases and 5 bases respectively, with 22 bases between them.